These T cell receptor beta chains were read from a single sample in a study of blood T cell repertoires in COVID-19. Here immunoSEQ multiplex PCR was the method, and the copy in TCRdb shows in-frame clones only, minus some. The data contain over 200,000 clones, around 90% of them singletons. Sequenced sample: peripheral blood. These receptors were collected from a man between 60 and 70 years old who had recovered from COVID-19. CDR3s leave out the opening cysteine and the closing phenylalanine or tryptophan. Clone sizes are given selectively: once, few, many, or a class where the clone is expanded.

>TRBV5-5|-|TRBJ1-1
ASSWTGGRGTEAF
>TRBV5-1|-|TRBJ2-7
ASSSTGLEQY
>TRBV15|-|TRBJ2-5
ATSRDGDWRKETQY
>TRBV7-2|-|TRBJ2-1
ASSPRLEGEQF
>TRBV19|-|TRBJ2-7
ASRPTGTLYEQY
>TRBV3-1/TRBV3-2|-|TRBJ2-7
ASSQEDRGREQY
>TRBV7-2|-|TRBJ1-5
ASSSGGAQPQH
>TRBV5-4|-|TRBJ2-1
ASSLDRDREQF
>TRBV15|-|TRBJ1-4
ATSRVSSPNEKLF
>TRBV12-3/TRBV12-4|few|TRBJ2-7
ASSPGHNEQY
>TRBV9|-|TRBJ2-3
ASSTRLAESTDTQY
>TRBV7-9|-|TRBJ1-1
ASSRDRPDTEAF
>TRBV3-1/TRBV3-2|-|TRBJ2-7
ASRGNVGTSGGTYEQY
>TRBV6-2/TRBV6-3|-|TRBJ1-6
ASSRGLLDSPLH
>TRBV5-6|once|TRBJ2-5
ASRDWTSGETQY
>TRBV19|-|TRBJ1-1
ASSFRQTHTEAF
>TRBV5-1|-|TRBJ1-3
ASSLVGRGPGNTIY
>TRBV5-4|-|TRBJ1-1
ASSLGLFNTEAF
>TRBV9|-|TRBJ2-2
ASSVVAGTNTGELF
>TRBV5-6|-|TRBJ1-4
ASSLAGVEKLF
>TRBV5-5|-|TRBJ2-5
ASSLAPFAGGQETQY
>TRBV28|-|TRBJ2-3
ASSLSTGVPDTQY
>TRBV9|-|TRBJ2-3
ASSVGGGAGTDTQY
>TRBV6-6|once|TRBJ2-7
ASSYSSGEQY
>TRBV4-2|-|TRBJ1-6
ASSQGRYYNSPLH
>TRBV6-5|-|TRBJ2-5
ASSRDRRQETQY
>TRBV5-5|few|TRBJ1-6
ASSLFGGINNSPLH
>TRBV6-5|-|TRBJ2-1
ASRSSGTQNGEQF
>TRBV6-2/TRBV6-3|-|TRBJ1-1
ASSRDRGNTEAF